This entry features one T cell receptor beta chain sequence. The source of the sample is a study of blood T cell repertoires in COVID-19. The CDR3 has 13 residues. The V gene's germline CDR1 is SGDLS and CDR2 YYNGEE. Trimming pared 3 bases from V and 3 bases from J, leaving 10 bases between. The method was immunoSEQ multiplex PCR; TCRdb's version includes in-frame clones alone and lacks a portion of them. The sample carries around 310,000 clones, approximately 89% recorded once. The sequence came from a woman aged 35 to 49 who had recovered from COVID-19. The rearrangement uses TRBV9 and TRBJ2-7; D might be TRBD1 (5 bases). Sequencing was performed on PBMCs or T cells enriched from blood (not recorded which). The CDR3 here is CASSASQDYEQYF. DNA for the CDR3: TGTGCCAGCAGCGCCTCACAGGACTACGAGCAGTACTTC.